This is a list of T cell receptor beta chains from one sample in a study of vaccination and CD4 T cells after COVID-19. TCRdb reprocessed the PCR reads via MiXCR and lists one record per CDR3 protein. The table has more than 13,000 distinct CDR3 sequences, roughly 54% seen once. No antigen has been identified for these receptors. Sequencing used CD4+ T cells from blood, cultured in vitro, obtained before SARS-CoV-2 vaccination. Every receptor here comes from a human donor who had recovered from COVID-19. CDR3s include the opening cysteine and the closing phenylalanine or tryptophan. Fields, in order: D gene, V gene, J gene, clone size, CDR3 protein, CDR3 DNA. A D gene is named only where the DNA matches it firmly. Expanded clones are given a class, and other clones once, few, many or no size at all.

D gene: TRBD1; V gene: TRBV7-6; J gene: TRBJ2-3; clone size: NA; CDR3 protein: CASSLAPQGLTDTQYF; CDR3 DNA: TGTGCCAGCAGCTTAGCACCACAGGGGCTCACAGATACGCAGTATTTT
D gene: TRBD2; V gene: TRBV6-2/TRBV6-3; J gene: TRBJ2-3; clone size: NA; CDR3 protein: CASRPALAGGTDTQYF; CDR3 DNA: TGTGCCAGCAGGCCCGCACTAGCGGGGGGAACAGATACGCAGTATTTT
D gene: NA; V gene: TRBV24-1; J gene: TRBJ2-1; clone size: NA; CDR3 protein: CATSETLNNEQFF; CDR3 DNA: TGTGCCACCAGCGAAACCCTTAACAATGAGCAGTTCTTC
D gene: NA; V gene: TRBV20-1; J gene: TRBJ1-2; clone size: few; CDR3 protein: CSASVAQGYGYTF; CDR3 DNA: TGCAGTGCTAGCGTCGCACAGGGCTATGGCTACACCTTC
D gene: TRBD1; V gene: TRBV19; J gene: TRBJ1-5; clone size: NA; CDR3 protein: CASSIRQGGQPQHF; CDR3 DNA: TGTGCCAGTAGTATACGACAGGGCGGTCAGCCCCAGCATTTT
D gene: NA; V gene: TRBV20-1; J gene: TRBJ1-2; clone size: NA; CDR3 protein: CSARAWDGHYGYTF; CDR3 DNA: TGCAGTGCTAGAGCCTGGGACGGGCACTATGGCTACACCTTC
D gene: NA; V gene: TRBV10-3; J gene: TRBJ1-1; clone size: NA; CDR3 protein: CAISESIQDYAFF; CDR3 DNA: TGTGCCATCAGTGAGTCGATCCAGGACTACGCTTTCTTT
D gene: NA; V gene: TRBV7-2; J gene: TRBJ1-4; clone size: NA; CDR3 protein: CASSTRGNEKLFF; CDR3 DNA: TGTGCCAGCAGTACTAGGGGCAATGAAAAACTGTTTTTT
D gene: TRBD1; V gene: TRBV20-1; J gene: TRBJ1-5; clone size: NA; CDR3 protein: CSAQISPGGKQPQHF; CDR3 DNA: TGCAGTGCTCAAATAAGCCCAGGGGGTAAACAGCCCCAGCATTTT
D gene: NA; V gene: TRBV7-9; J gene: TRBJ1-1; clone size: once; CDR3 protein: CASRRLSNTEAFF; CDR3 DNA: TGTGCCAGCAGGAGGCTCTCGAACACTGAAGCTTTCTTT
D gene: NA; V gene: TRBV19; J gene: TRBJ1-2; clone size: NA; CDR3 protein: CASSTNRVTGSGYTF; CDR3 DNA: TGTGCCAGTAGCACAAACAGGGTGACGGGAAGTGGCTACACCTTC
D gene: NA; V gene: TRBV6-2/TRBV6-3; J gene: TRBJ1-6; clone size: NA; CDR3 protein: CASSYYRVSDNSPLHF; CDR3 DNA: TGTGCCAGCAGTTACTATCGGGTTTCGGATAATTCACCCCTCCACTTT
D gene: NA; V gene: TRBV6-1; J gene: TRBJ1-1; clone size: NA; CDR3 protein: CASRPRVMDTEAFF; CDR3 DNA: TGTGCCAGCAGACCCAGGGTTATGGACACTGAAGCTTTCTTT
D gene: NA; V gene: TRBV27; J gene: TRBJ1-6; clone size: few; CDR3 protein: CASTLMTPYNSPLHF; CDR3 DNA: TGTGCCAGCACCCTGATGACCCCCTATAATTCACCCCTCCACTTT
D gene: NA; V gene: TRBV4-3; J gene: TRBJ1-1; clone size: NA; CDR3 protein: CASSQSKESTEAFF; CDR3 DNA: TGCGCCAGCAGCCAGTCTAAAGAGAGCACTGAAGCTTTCTTT
D gene: NA; V gene: TRBV28; J gene: TRBJ1-1; clone size: large; CDR3 protein: CASTRNQGRSTEAFF; CDR3 DNA: TGTGCCAGCACCCGAAACCAGGGTAGGTCCACTGAAGCTTTCTTT
D gene: TRBD1; V gene: TRBV24-1; J gene: TRBJ1-5; clone size: few; CDR3 protein: CATSPQGPPNQPQHF; CDR3 DNA: TGTGCCACCAGTCCACAGGGGCCTCCCAATCAGCCCCAGCATTTT
D gene: NA; V gene: TRBV5-6; J gene: TRBJ1-2; clone size: NA; CDR3 protein: CASSTLQINNYGYTF; CDR3 DNA: TGTGCCAGCAGTACCCTTCAGATTAATAACTATGGCTACACCTTC
D gene: TRBD1; V gene: TRBV5-8; J gene: TRBJ2-1; clone size: NA; CDR3 protein: CASSLVWTGNEQFF; CDR3 DNA: TGTGCCAGCAGCTTGGTGTGGACAGGAAACGAGCAGTTCTTC
D gene: TRBD1; V gene: TRBV6-2/TRBV6-3; J gene: TRBJ1-2; clone size: NA; CDR3 protein: CASSYQRQGNYGYTF; CDR3 DNA: TGTGCCAGCAGTTACCAGCGACAGGGAAACTATGGCTACACCTTC
D gene: TRBD1; V gene: TRBV6-1; J gene: TRBJ1-2; clone size: few; CDR3 protein: CASSERDRGGYTF; CDR3 DNA: TGTGCCAGCAGTGAACGGGACAGGGGCGGCTACACCTTC
D gene: NA; V gene: TRBV20-1; J gene: TRBJ1-6; clone size: NA; CDR3 protein: CSARGLGGRGSPLHF; CDR3 DNA: TGCAGTGCTAGAGGATTGGGAGGGAGGGGGTCACCCCTCCACTTT
D gene: NA; V gene: TRBV7-9; J gene: TRBJ1-1; clone size: NA; CDR3 protein: CASSLSVRNTEAFF; CDR3 DNA: TGTGCCAGCAGCTTATCGGTGCGAAACACTGAAGCTTTCTTT
D gene: NA; V gene: TRBV24-1; J gene: TRBJ2-2; clone size: large; CDR3 protein: CATHSSTNTGELFF; CDR3 DNA: TGTGCCACCCATAGCAGTACGAACACCGGGGAGCTGTTTTTT
D gene: TRBD1; V gene: TRBV11-3; J gene: TRBJ2-7; clone size: NA; CDR3 protein: CASSLDHRGPFGEQYF; CDR3 DNA: TGTGCCAGCAGCTTAGACCACAGGGGTCCTTTCGGCGAGCAGTACTTC
D gene: NA; V gene: TRBV21-1; J gene: TRBJ2-7; clone size: NA; CDR3 protein: CASSCRDSSSYEQYF; CDR3 DNA: TGTGCCAGCAGCTGTCGGGACAGTTCCTCCTACGAGCAGTACTTC
D gene: NA; V gene: TRBV20-1; J gene: TRBJ1-1; clone size: NA; CDR3 protein: CSASRVGFKDTEAFF; CDR3 DNA: TGCAGTGCTAGTCGCGTGGGTTTCAAAGACACTGAAGCTTTCTTT
D gene: NA; V gene: TRBV20-1; J gene: TRBJ1-3; clone size: NA; CDR3 protein: CSASWPDRGNTIYF; CDR3 DNA: TGCAGTGCTAGCTGGCCAGACCGTGGAAACACCATATATTTT
D gene: TRBD1; V gene: TRBV27; J gene: TRBJ1-1; clone size: few; CDR3 protein: CASSRGQGKAFF; CDR3 DNA: TGTGCCAGCAGCAGGGGACAGGGCAAAGCTTTCTTT
D gene: TRBD2; V gene: TRBV5-5; J gene: TRBJ2-3; clone size: NA; CDR3 protein: CASSLDGGGTDTQYF; CDR3 DNA: TGTGCCAGCAGCTTGGACGGGGGGGGCACAGATACGCAGTATTTT
D gene: NA; V gene: TRBV27; J gene: TRBJ1-2; clone size: few; CDR3 protein: CASSLSFSSYGYTF; CDR3 DNA: TGTGCCAGCAGTTTATCGTTCAGTAGCTATGGCTACACCTTC
D gene: TRBD1; V gene: TRBV19; J gene: TRBJ1-2; clone size: once; CDR3 protein: CASRTGSYGYTF; CDR3 DNA: TGTGCCAGCAGGACAGGGAGCTATGGCTACACCTTC
D gene: NA; V gene: TRBV4-3; J gene: TRBJ1-6; clone size: NA; CDR3 protein: CASSQVLSPDSPLHF; CDR3 DNA: TGCGCCAGCAGCCAAGTCCTTTCCCCCGATTCACCCCTCCACTTT
D gene: TRBD1; V gene: TRBV20-1; J gene: TRBJ1-2; clone size: few; CDR3 protein: CSALKPGQGLANYGYTF; CDR3 DNA: TGCAGTGCTCTAAAACCGGGACAGGGACTAGCTAACTATGGCTACACCTTC
D gene: NA; V gene: TRBV6-5; J gene: TRBJ1-1; clone size: NA; CDR3 protein: CASSYSGGYTEAFF; CDR3 DNA: TGTGCCAGCAGTTACTCTGGGGGGTACACTGAAGCTTTCTTT
D gene: NA; V gene: TRBV20-1; J gene: TRBJ1-6; clone size: few; CDR3 protein: CRGPVNNSPLHF; CDR3 DNA: TGCAGGGGACCGGTAAATAATTCACCCCTCCACTTT
D gene: NA; V gene: TRBV7-2; J gene: TRBJ2-1; clone size: NA; CDR3 protein: CASSLVEEQFF; CDR3 DNA: TGTGCCAGCAGCTTAGTGGAGGAGCAGTTCTTC
D gene: NA; V gene: TRBV20-1; J gene: TRBJ1-6; clone size: few; CDR3 protein: CSARPAFYNSPLHF; CDR3 DNA: TGCAGTGCTAGACCCGCTTTCTATAATTCACCCCTCCACTTT
D gene: NA; V gene: TRBV27; J gene: TRBJ2-3; clone size: NA; CDR3 protein: CASLPWGSVFGDTQYF; CDR3 DNA: TGTGCCAGCCTCCCCTGGGGTTCGGTGTTCGGAGATACGCAGTATTTT
D gene: NA; V gene: TRBV6-5; J gene: TRBJ2-3; clone size: NA; CDR3 protein: CASSYALMTDTQYF; CDR3 DNA: TGTGCCAGCAGTTACGCCCTGATGACAGATACGCAGTATTTT
D gene: NA; V gene: TRBV27; J gene: TRBJ1-6; clone size: NA; CDR3 protein: CASSSHGQAYNSPLHF; CDR3 DNA: TGTGCCAGCAGTTCCCATGGACAAGCCTATAATTCACCCCTCCACTTT
D gene: NA; V gene: TRBV2; J gene: TRBJ1-5; clone size: NA; CDR3 protein: CASSDGGMQPQHF; CDR3 DNA: TGTGCCAGCAGTGATGGGGGGATGCAGCCCCAGCATTTT
D gene: TRBD2; V gene: TRBV7-2; J gene: TRBJ2-5; clone size: once; CDR3 protein: CASSGLAVETQYF; CDR3 DNA: TGTGCCAGCAGTGGACTAGCGGTTGAGACCCAGTACTTC
D gene: TRBD2; V gene: TRBV6-2/TRBV6-3; J gene: TRBJ2-7; clone size: few; CDR3 protein: CASSYSRLAGGPYEQYF; CDR3 DNA: TGTGCCAGCAGTTACTCCAGACTAGCGGGAGGTCCCTACGAGCAGTACTTC
D gene: TRBD1; V gene: TRBV6-2/TRBV6-3; J gene: TRBJ1-2; clone size: few; CDR3 protein: CASKDRNDGYTF; CDR3 DNA: TGTGCCAGCAAGGACAGGAATGATGGCTACACCTTC
D gene: NA; V gene: TRBV5-4; J gene: TRBJ1-6; clone size: few; CDR3 protein: CASSLDRRDNSPLHF; CDR3 DNA: TGTGCCAGCAGCTTAGACAGGAGGGATAATTCACCCCTCCACTTT
D gene: TRBD1; V gene: TRBV10-3; J gene: TRBJ2-5; clone size: few; CDR3 protein: CAISVQDPGQGIQETQYF; CDR3 DNA: TGTGCCATCAGCGTCCAAGACCCGGGACAGGGGATCCAAGAGACCCAGTACTTC
D gene: NA; V gene: TRBV11-2; J gene: TRBJ1-1; clone size: NA; CDR3 protein: CASSPPGPNTEAFF; CDR3 DNA: TGTGCCAGCAGCCCCCCCGGGCCGAACACTGAAGCTTTCTTT
D gene: TRBD2; V gene: TRBV5-6; J gene: TRBJ2-3; clone size: NA; CDR3 protein: CASTPGGTRLLTDTQYF; CDR3 DNA: TGTGCCAGCACCCCAGGTGGGACTAGACTACTCACAGATACGCAGTATTTT
D gene: NA; V gene: TRBV5-8; J gene: TRBJ2-3; clone size: NA; CDR3 protein: CASSLDTNTQYF; CDR3 DNA: TGTGCCAGCAGCTTAGACACAAATACGCAGTATTTT
D gene: NA; V gene: TRBV29-1; J gene: TRBJ2-5; clone size: NA; CDR3 protein: CSVLGVPRQETQYF; CDR3 DNA: TGCAGCGTTCTCGGCGTTCCACGCCAAGAGACCCAGTACTTC
D gene: TRBD2; V gene: TRBV20-1; J gene: TRBJ2-1; clone size: few; CDR3 protein: CSASDGLVSYNEQFF; CDR3 DNA: TGCAGTGCTAGTGACGGACTAGTCTCCTACAATGAGCAGTTCTTC
D gene: NA; V gene: TRBV19; J gene: TRBJ1-1; clone size: NA; CDR3 protein: CASSIDQTEAFF; CDR3 DNA: TGTGCCAGTAGTATTGATCAGACTGAAGCTTTCTTT
D gene: NA; V gene: TRBV27; J gene: TRBJ2-7; clone size: few; CDR3 protein: CASGRGQGGSYEQYF; CDR3 DNA: TGTGCCAGCGGCCGCGGGCAGGGTGGAAGCTACGAGCAGTACTTC
D gene: NA; V gene: TRBV6-5; J gene: TRBJ1-5; clone size: NA; CDR3 protein: CASSWAGASDQPQHF; CDR3 DNA: TGTGCCAGCAGTTGGGCAGGGGCGTCAGATCAGCCCCAGCATTTT
D gene: NA; V gene: TRBV6-2/TRBV6-3; J gene: TRBJ1-2; clone size: NA; CDR3 protein: CASSYSRASYGYTF; CDR3 DNA: TGTGCCAGCAGTTACTCCCGGGCTAGCTATGGCTACACCTTC
D gene: NA; V gene: TRBV7-2; J gene: TRBJ2-5; clone size: NA; CDR3 protein: CASSQSAAQEAQYF; CDR3 DNA: TGTGCCAGCAGCCAGTCAGCGGCCCAAGAGGCCCAGTACTTC